This TCR beta chain was sequenced in a study of T cell responses to AZD1222 COVID-19 vaccine (dated by TCRdb to 2020 to 2023). Study-level background: AZD1222 recipients given second doses at about 4 weeks or at about 12 weeks were pooled, since spike-specific TCR depth and breadth were not found to differ between the two schedules. Trial participants were enrolled by age into subgroups of 18-55, 56-69 and 70-plus years, and about 150, 27 and 61 TCR-sequenced participants, respectively, were included in these subgroups. TCR sequencing covered fewer than 250 trial participants: 200 to 220 given two doses of AZD1222 and 26 given two doses of MenACWY control vaccine.

The CDR3 regions of human TCRbeta chains were analyzed by immunosequencing. The original pipeline was this. Repertoire TCRs were matched against a reference library of SARS-CoV-2-specific TCRs generated with the MIRA antigen-specificity platform. Breadth meant the fraction of unique TCRs that were SARS-CoV-2-associated, whereas depth meant the fraction of total T cells that were SARS-CoV-2-associated. Using the MIRA data, every spike-specific TCR was mapped to the spike region that the TCR reacted to and assigned to either a CD4 or a CD8 class. Log10-transformed breadth and depth values were compared by one-way ANOVA with Sidak's multiple comparisons tests. This immuneACCESS table, as held by TCRdb, lists in-frame sequences with V and J called but not all clones. Of the missing ones, under half trace to an unresolved V gene in checked studies; the others have no known cause. V, J and clone size are taken as reported in that table, and D and trimming were inferred from the DNA itself. Present in this sample are 65,000 to 75,000 clones, 80% to 90% of which were seen just once. The biggest ten clones account for around 21% of the sample.

Overall study outcomes, separate from this receptor: A significant rise in spike-specific TCR breadth and depth was observed after two AZD1222 doses relative to day 0 and relative to MenACWY recipients. Vaccine-associated CD4 TCRs spanned the whole spike protein, with dominant responses in regions 160-218 and 743-854. Most participants were white British and females outnumbered males, and the authors suggested that clonal diversity may have been underestimated. Conclusions about previously exposed vaccinees are limited because only a handful of AZD1222 recipients were SARS-CoV-2 seropositive at baseline. Because no day 14 peak-response samples were available, the repertoires could be characterized only after the peak T cell response. Epitopes outside the regions mutated in the B.1.351 and B.1.1.7 variants were reportedly recognized by nearly half of the unique spike-specific TCRs. In the small 56-69-year group, the increase in depth fell short of significance, most likely because of low power.

In regard to this clone: The antigen this receptor binds is unknown. Base quality data are lacking; no much larger clone is found one base away.

The time point label corresponds to: baseline before first vaccination. Vaccinee samples were obtained from the UK trials COV001 and COV002, which included a single-blind randomized controlled phase 2/3 trial of AZD1222 (ChAdOx1 nCoV-19) in healthy adults. Trial participant PBMC samples were collected at day 0 and day 28 after the second dose for TCRbeta chain sequencing. Via the germline V gene, CDR1 is SGHRS and CDR2 YFSETQ. Measured from the cysteine to the phenylalanine, the CDR3 is 16 residues long. Only the CDR3 DNA is retained, 48 bases long and in frame from the first base. V sheds 1 base and J sheds 0 bases, leaving 10 bases between their ends.

This clonotype was sampled from an adult in good health. The sample consisted of peripheral blood, taken on day 0 of AZD1222 vaccination. The rearrangement combines TRBV5-1 with TRBJ2-2, with a weak D call of TRBD2 (6 bases match). The bases are TGCGCCAGCAGCTTGTGGAGGGGAACGAACACCGGGGAGCTGTTTTTT. The translation is CASSLWRGTNTGELFF.